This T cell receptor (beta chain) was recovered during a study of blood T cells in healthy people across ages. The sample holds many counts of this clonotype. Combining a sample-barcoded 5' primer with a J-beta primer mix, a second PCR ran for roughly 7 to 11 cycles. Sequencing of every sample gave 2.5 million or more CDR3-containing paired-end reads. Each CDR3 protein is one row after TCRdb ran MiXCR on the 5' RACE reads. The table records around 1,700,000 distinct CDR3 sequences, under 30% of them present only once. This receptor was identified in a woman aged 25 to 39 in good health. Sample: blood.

The CDR3 region has the DNA TGTGCCAGCAGTTTCTCTTCTCGCGTAAGATCCTACAATGAGCAGTTCTTC. Its protein product is CASSFSSRVRSYNEQFF. The V call is TRBV12-3 or TRBV12-4, the J call TRBJ2-1, with D unclear. V was pared by 3 bases and J by 1 base, with 16 bases between. This CDR3 has 17 residues.